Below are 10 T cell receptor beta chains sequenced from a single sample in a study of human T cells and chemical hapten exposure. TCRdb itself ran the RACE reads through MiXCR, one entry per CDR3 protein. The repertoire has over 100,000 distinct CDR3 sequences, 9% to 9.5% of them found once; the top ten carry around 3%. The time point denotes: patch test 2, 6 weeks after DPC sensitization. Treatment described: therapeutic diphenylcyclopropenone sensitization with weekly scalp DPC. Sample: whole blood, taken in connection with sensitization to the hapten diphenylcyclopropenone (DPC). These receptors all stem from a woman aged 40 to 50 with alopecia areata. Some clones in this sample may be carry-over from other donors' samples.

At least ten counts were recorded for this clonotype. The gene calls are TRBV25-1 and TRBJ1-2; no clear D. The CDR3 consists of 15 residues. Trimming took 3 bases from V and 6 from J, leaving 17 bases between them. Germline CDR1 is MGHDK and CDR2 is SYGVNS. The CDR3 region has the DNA TGTGCCAGCAGTGATTATGAGACTCCGGTGGATGGCTACACCTTC. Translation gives CASSDYETPVDGYTF.

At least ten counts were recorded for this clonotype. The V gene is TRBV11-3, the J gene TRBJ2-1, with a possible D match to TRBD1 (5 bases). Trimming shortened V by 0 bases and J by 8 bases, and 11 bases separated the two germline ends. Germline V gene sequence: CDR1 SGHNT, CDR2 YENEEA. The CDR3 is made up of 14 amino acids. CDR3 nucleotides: TGTGCCAGCAGCTTAGAGGGGCTAGGGGATGAGCAGTTCTTC. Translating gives CASSLEGLGDEQFF.

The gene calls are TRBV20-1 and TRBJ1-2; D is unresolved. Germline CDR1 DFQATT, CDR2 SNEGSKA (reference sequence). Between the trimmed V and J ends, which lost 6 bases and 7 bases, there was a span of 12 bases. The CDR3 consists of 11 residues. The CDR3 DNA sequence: TGCAGTGCCCAGTCCTCTATTGGCTACACCTTC. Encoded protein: CSAQSSIGYTF.

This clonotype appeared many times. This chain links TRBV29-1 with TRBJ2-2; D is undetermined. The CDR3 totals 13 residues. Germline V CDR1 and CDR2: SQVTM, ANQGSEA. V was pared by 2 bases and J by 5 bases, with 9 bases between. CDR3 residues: CSVEPENTGELFF. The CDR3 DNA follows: TGCAGCGTTGAACCTGAAAATACCGGGGAGCTGTTTTTT.

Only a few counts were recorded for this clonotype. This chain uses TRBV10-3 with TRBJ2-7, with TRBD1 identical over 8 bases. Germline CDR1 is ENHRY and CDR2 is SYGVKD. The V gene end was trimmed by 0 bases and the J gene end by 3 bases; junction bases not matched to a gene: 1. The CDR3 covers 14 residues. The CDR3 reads CAISESTGDYEQYF. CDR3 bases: TGTGCCATCAGTGAGTCGACAGGGGACTACGAGCAGTACTTC.

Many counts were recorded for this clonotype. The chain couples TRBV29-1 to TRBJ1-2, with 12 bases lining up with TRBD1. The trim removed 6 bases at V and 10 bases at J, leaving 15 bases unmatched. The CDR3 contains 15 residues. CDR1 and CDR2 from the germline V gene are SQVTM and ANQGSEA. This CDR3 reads CSVVPGQGAQFPYTF. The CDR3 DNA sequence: TGCAGCGTCGTCCCGGGACAGGGGGCGCAGTTCCCCTACACCTTC.

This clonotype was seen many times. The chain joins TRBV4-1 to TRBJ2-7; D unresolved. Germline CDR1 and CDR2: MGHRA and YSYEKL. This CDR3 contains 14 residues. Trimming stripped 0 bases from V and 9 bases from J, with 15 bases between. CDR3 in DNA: TGCGCCAGCAGCCAAGATGCAGCTGGATCGGGGCAGTACTTC. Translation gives CASSQDAAGSGQYF.

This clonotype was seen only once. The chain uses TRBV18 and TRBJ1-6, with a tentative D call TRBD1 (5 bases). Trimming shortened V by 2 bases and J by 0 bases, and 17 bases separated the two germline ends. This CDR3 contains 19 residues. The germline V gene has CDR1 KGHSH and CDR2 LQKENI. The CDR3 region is CASSPIRADVYSYNSPLHF. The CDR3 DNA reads TGTGCCAGCTCACCAATCAGGGCCGACGTTTACTCCTATAATTCACCCCTCCACTTT.

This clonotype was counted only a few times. The CDR3 sequence is CASSLVRGFGTDTQYF. DNA for the CDR3: TGTGCCAGCAGTTTAGTCAGGGGGTTTGGCACAGATACGCAGTATTTT. V and J are TRBV12-3 or TRBV12-4 and TRBJ2-3, with 7 positions matching TRBD1. The trim removed 1 base at V and 1 base at J, leaving 5 bases unmatched. The CDR3 has 16 residues.

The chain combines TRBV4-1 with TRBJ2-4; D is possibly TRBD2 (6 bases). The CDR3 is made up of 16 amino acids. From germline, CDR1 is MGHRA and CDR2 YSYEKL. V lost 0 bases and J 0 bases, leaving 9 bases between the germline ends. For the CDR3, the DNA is TGCGCCAGCAGCCAAGATGGGGGACTAGCCAAAAACATTCAGTACTTC. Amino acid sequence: CASSQDGGLAKNIQYF.